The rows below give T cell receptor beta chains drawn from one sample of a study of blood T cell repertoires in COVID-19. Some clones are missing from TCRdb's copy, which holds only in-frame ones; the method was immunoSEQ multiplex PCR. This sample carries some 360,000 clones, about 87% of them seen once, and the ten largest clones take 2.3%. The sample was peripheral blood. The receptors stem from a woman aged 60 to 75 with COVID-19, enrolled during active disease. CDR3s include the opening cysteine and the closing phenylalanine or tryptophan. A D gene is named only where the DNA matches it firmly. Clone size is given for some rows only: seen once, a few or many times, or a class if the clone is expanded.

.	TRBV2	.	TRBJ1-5	CASSPRTGNQPQHF	TGTGCCAGCAGCCCCAGGACAGGCAATCAGCCCCAGCATTTT
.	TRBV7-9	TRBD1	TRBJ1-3	CASSPGDRGGGNTIYF	TGTGCCAGCAGCCCAGGGGACAGGGGAGGTGGAAACACCATATATTTT
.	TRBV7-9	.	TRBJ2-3	CASSLRVHTGGTDTQYF	TGTGCCAGCAGCTTACGCGTGCACACGGGGGGCACAGATACGCAGTATTTT
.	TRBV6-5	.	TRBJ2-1	CASRRSLNEQFF	TGTGCCAGCAGACGTAGTCTCAATGAGCAGTTCTTC
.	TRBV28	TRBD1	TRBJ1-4	CASRQGVEEKLFF	TGTGCCAGCCGACAGGGGGTCGAGGAAAAACTGTTTTTT
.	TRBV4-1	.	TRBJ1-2	CASSQLQAGDYGYTF	TGCGCCAGCAGCCAATTACAGGCTGGGGACTATGGCTACACCTTC
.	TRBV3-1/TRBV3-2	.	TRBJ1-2	CASSQGQFGYTF	TGTGCCAGCAGCCAAGGACAGTTTGGCTACACCTTC
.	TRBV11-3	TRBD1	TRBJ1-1	CASSSGTGGIAEAFF	TGTGCCAGCAGCTCCGGGACAGGGGGTATAGCTGAAGCTTTCTTT
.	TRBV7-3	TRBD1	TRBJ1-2	CASSLMGQGLAGYGYTF	TGTGCCAGCAGCTTAATGGGACAGGGATTAGCGGGCTATGGCTACACCTTC
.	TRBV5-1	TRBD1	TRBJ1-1	CASNPGGQHTEAFF	TGCGCCAGCAACCCCGGGGGACAGCACACTGAAGCTTTCTTT
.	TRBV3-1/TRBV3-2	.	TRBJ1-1	CASSQGGGRVNTEAFF	TGTGCCAGCAGCCAAGGGGGGGGAAGGGTGAACACTGAAGCTTTCTTT
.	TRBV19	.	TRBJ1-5	CASRSQGGNQPQHF	TGTGCCAGTCGATCGCAGGGTGGCAATCAGCCCCAGCATTTT
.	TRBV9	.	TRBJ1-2	CASSVVTGINYGYTF	TGTGCCAGCAGCGTAGTTACAGGGATTAACTATGGCTACACCTTC
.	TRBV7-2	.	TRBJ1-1	CASSTYGGAGTEAFF	TGTGCCAGCAGCACTTATGGGGGCGCGGGCACTGAAGCTTTCTTT
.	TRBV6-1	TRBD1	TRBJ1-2	CASTSGQAYGYTF	TGTGCCAGCACCTCAGGACAGGCCTATGGCTACACCTTC
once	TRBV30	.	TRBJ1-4	CAWQGSSNEKLFF	TGTGCCTGGCAGGGGTCCTCTAATGAAAAACTGTTTTTT
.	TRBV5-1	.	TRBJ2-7	CASSFQTPGNYEQYF	TGCGCCAGCAGCTTTCAAACCCCGGGAAACTACGAGCAGTACTTC
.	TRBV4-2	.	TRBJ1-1	CASSQRFGRGSEAFF	TGTGCCAGCAGCCAACGGTTTGGGAGGGGCTCTGAAGCTTTCTTT
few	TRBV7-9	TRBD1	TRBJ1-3	CASSLAIGTGGVGNTIYF	TGTGCCAGCAGCTTAGCGATCGGGACAGGGGGTGTTGGAAACACCATATATTTT
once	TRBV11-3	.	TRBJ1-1	CASSLGGEATEAFF	TGTGCCAGCAGCTTAGGAGGGGAGGCCACTGAAGCTTTCTTT
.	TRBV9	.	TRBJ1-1	CASSLSGRYAEAFF	TGTGCCAGCAGCCTATCAGGGCGATACGCTGAAGCTTTCTTT
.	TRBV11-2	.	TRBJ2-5	CASSLVGGQETQYF	TGTGCCAGCAGCTTAGTAGGCGGCCAGGAGACCCAGTACTTC
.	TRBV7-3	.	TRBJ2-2	CASSQHRASNTGELFF	TGTGCCAGCAGCCAACACAGGGCATCGAACACCGGGGAGCTGTTTTTT
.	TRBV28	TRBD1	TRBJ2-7	CASRQAGTGDSYEQYF	TGTGCCAGCAGACAGGCCGGGACAGGGGACTCCTACGAGCAGTACTTC
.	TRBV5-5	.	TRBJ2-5	CASSVGGGAHRETQYF	TGTGCCAGCAGCGTCGGAGGGGGGGCTCATCGGGAGACCCAGTACTTC
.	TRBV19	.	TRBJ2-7	CASSWGRSYEQYF	TGTGCCAGTAGTTGGGGCCGCTCCTACGAGCAGTACTTC
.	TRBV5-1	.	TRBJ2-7	CASSSTLPGGESRPYEQYF	TGCGCCAGCAGCTCCACCCTACCCGGAGGGGAATCACGACCCTACGAGCAGTACTTC
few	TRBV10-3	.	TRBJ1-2	CAISEAGWQLPHTF	TGTGCCATCAGTGAGGCAGGGTGGCAACTACCACACACCTTC
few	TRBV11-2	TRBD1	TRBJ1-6	CASSLRDRGPHNSPLHF	TGTGCCAGCAGCTTACGGGACAGGGGCCCTCATAATTCACCCCTCCACTTT
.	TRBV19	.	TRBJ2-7	CASSLPTGIHEQYF	TGTGCCAGTAGTCTCCCCACAGGCATCCACGAGCAGTACTTC
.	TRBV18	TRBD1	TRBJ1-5	CASSPVGQTNQPQHF	TGTGCCAGCTCACCGGTGGGACAGACTAATCAGCCCCAGCATTTT
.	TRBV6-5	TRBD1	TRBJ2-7	CASSSLRTGGAYEQYF	TGTGCCAGCAGTTCCCTTCGGACAGGGGGCGCGTACGAGCAGTACTTC
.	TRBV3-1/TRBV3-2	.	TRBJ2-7	CASSQERGEQYF	TGTGCCAGCAGCCAAGAAAGGGGGGAGCAGTACTTC
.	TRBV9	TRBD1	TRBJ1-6	CASSPQIGGGANNSPLHF	TGTGCCAGCAGCCCCCAGATTGGAGGGGGCGCGAATAATTCACCCCTCCACTTT
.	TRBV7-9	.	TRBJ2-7	CASSARQSSYEQYF	TGTGCCAGCAGCGCACGACAGAGCTCCTACGAGCAGTACTTC
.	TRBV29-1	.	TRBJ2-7	CSVKKQEYEQYF	TGCAGCGTCAAAAAACAGGAGTACGAGCAGTACTTC
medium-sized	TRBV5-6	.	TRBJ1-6	CASSHWREDNSPLHF	TGTGCCAGCAGCCATTGGAGAGAGGATAATTCACCCCTCCACTTT